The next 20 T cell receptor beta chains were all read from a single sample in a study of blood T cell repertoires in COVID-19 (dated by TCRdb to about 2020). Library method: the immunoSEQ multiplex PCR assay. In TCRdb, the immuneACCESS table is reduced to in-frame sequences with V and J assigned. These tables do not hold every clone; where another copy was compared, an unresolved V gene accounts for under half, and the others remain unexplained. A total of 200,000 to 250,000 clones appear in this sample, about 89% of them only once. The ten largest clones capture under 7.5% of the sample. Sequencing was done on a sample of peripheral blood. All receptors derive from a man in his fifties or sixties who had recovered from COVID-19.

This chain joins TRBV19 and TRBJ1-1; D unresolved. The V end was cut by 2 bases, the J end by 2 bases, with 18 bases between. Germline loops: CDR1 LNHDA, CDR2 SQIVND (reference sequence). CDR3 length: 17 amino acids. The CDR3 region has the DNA TGTGCCAGTAGTATAAATCAGAGGTCCACAAGAAACACTGAAGCTTTCTTT. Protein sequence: CASSINQRSTRNTEAFF. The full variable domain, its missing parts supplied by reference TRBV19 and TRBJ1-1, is DGGITQSPKYLFRKEGQNVTLSCEQNLNHDAMYWYRQDPGQGLRLIYYSQIVNDFQKGDIAEGYSVSREKKESFPLTVTSAQKNPTAFYLCASSINQRSTRNTEAFFGQGTRLTVV.

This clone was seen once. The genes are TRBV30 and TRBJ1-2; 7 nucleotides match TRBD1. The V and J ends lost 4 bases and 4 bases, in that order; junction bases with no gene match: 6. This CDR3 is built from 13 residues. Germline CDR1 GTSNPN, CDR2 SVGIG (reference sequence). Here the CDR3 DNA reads TGTGCCTGGAAGGGACAGACGTTCTATGGCTACACCTTC. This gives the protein CAWKGQTFYGYTF.

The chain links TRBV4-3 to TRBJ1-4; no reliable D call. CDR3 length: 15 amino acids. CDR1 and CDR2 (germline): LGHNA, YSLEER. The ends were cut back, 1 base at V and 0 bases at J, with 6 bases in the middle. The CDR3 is CASSQGAATNEKLFF. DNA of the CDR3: TGCGCCAGCAGCCAAGGAGCCGCAACTAATGAAAAACTGTTTTTT.

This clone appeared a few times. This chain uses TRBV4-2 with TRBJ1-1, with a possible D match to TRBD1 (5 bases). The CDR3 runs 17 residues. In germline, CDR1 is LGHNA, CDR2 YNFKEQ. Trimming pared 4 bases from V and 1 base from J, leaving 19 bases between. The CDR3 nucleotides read TGTGCCAGCAGCCCGAAACAATTGGGGGGGACGAACACTGAAGCTTTCTTT. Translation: CASSPKQLGGTNTEAFF.

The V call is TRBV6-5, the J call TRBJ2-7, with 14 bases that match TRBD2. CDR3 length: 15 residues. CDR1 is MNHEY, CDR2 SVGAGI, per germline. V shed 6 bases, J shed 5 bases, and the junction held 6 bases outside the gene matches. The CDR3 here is CASRPPGLAGDEQYF. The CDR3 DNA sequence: TGTGCCAGCAGACCGCCGGGACTAGCGGGAGACGAGCAGTACTTC.

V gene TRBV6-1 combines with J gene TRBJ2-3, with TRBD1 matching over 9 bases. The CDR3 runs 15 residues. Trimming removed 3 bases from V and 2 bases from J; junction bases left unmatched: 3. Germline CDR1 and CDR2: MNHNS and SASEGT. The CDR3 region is CASSETGGPTDTQYF. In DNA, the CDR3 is TGTGCCAGCAGTGAGACAGGGGGGCCCACAGATACGCAGTATTTT.

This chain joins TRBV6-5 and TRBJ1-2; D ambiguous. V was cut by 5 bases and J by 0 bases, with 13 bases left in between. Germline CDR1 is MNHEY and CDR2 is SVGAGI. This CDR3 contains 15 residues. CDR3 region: CASSRWTGANYGYTF. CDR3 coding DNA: TGTGCCAGCAGTCGCTGGACGGGAGCTAACTATGGCTACACCTTC.

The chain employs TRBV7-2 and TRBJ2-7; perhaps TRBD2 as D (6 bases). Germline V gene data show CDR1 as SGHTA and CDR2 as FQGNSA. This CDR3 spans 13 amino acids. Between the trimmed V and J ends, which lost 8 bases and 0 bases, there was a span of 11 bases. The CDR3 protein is CASGAGTSYEQYF. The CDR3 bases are TGTGCCAGCGGGGCGGGGACCTCCTACGAGCAGTACTTC. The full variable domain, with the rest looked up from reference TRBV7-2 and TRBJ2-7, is GAGVSQSPSNKVTEKGKDVELRCDPISGHTALYWYRQSLGQGLEFLIYFQGNSAPDKSGLPSDRFSAERTGGSVSTLTIQRTQQEDSAVYLCASGAGTSYEQYFGPGTRLTVT.

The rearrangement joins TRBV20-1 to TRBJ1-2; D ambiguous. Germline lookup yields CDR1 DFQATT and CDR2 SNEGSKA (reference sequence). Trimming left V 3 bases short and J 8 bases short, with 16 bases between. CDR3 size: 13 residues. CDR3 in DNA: TGCAGTGCTAGTAGGTTGTCCCTAGGAGGCTACACCTTC. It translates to CSASRLSLGGYTF.

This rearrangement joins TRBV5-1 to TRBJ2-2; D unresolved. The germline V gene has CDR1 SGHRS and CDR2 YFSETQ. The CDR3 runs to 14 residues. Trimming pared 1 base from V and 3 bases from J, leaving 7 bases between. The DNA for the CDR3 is TGCGCCAGCAGCTTGAATACAGACACCGGGGAGCTGTTTTTT. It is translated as CASSLNTDTGELFF.

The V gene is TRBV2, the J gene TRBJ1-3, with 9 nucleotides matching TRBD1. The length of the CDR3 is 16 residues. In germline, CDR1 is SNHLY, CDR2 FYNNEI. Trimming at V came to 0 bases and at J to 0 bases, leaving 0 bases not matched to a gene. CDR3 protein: CASSEAGQGSGNTIYF. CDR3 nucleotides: TGTGCCAGCAGTGAAGCGGGACAGGGCTCTGGAAACACCATATATTTT.

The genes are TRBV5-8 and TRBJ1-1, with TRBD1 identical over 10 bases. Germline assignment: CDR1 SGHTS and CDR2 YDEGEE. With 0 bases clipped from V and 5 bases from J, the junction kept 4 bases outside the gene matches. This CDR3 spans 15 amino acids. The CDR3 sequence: CASSLGTGGGTEAFF. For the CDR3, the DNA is TGTGCCAGCAGCTTGGGGACAGGGGGGGGGACTGAAGCTTTCTTT.

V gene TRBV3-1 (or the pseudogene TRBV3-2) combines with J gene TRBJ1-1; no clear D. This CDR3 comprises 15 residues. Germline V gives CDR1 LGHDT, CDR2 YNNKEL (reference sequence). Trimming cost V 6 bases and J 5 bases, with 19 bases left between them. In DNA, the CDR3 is TGTGCCAGCAGACAAACGGGCGGGGTACGGACTGAAGCTTTCTTT. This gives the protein CASRQTGGVRTEAFF.

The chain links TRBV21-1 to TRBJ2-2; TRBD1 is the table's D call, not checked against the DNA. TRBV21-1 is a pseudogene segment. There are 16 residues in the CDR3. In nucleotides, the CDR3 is TGTGCCAGCCTATCCAAGGGGCGCTGGAACACCGGGGAGCTGTTTTTT. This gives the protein CASLSKGRWNTGELFF.

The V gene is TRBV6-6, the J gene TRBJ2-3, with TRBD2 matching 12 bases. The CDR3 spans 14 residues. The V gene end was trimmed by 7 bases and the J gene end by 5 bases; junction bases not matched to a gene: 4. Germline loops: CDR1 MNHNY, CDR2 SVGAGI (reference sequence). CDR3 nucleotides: TGTGCCAGCATCCCGGGACTAGCGGGAGATACGCAGTATTTT. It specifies CASIPGLAGDTQYF.

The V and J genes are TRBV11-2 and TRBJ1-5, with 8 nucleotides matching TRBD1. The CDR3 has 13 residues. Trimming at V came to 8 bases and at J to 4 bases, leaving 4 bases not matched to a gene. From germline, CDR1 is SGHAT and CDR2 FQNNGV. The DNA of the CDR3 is TGTGCCAGCGGGCAGGGGGCTAATCAGCCCCAGCATTTT. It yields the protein CASGQGANQPQHF.

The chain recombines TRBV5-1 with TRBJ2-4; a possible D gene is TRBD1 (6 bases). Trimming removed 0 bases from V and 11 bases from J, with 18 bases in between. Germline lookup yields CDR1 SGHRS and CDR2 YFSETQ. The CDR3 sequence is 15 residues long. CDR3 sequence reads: CASSLEGTTRSVQYF. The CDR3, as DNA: TGCGCCAGCAGCTTGGAAGGGACAACAAGGAGCGTTCAGTACTTC.

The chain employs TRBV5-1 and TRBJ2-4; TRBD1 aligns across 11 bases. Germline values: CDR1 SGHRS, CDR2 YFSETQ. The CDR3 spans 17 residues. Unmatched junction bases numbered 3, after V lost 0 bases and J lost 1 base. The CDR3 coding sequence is TGCGCCAGCAGCTTGGGGACAGGGGGCACGGCCAAAAACATTCAGTACTTC. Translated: CASSLGTGGTAKNIQYF.

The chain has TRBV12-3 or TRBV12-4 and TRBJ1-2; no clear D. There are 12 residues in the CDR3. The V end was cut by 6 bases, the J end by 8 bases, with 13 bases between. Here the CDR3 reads CASSFLVSGYTF. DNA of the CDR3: TGTGCCAGCAGCTTCCTCGTGAGCGGCTACACCTTC.

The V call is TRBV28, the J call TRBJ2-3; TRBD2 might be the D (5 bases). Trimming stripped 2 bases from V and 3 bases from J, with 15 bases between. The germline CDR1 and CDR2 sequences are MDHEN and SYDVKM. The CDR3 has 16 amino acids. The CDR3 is CASSLDLGVATDTQYF. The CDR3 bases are TGTGCCAGCAGTTTAGACCTCGGGGTCGCGACAGATACGCAGTATTTT. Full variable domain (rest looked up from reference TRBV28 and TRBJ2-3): DVKVTQSSRYLVKRTGEKVFLECVQDMDHENMFWYRQDPGLGLRLIYFSYDVKMKEKGDIPEGYSVSREKKERFSLILESASTNQTSMYLCASSLDLGVATDTQYFGPGTRLTVL.